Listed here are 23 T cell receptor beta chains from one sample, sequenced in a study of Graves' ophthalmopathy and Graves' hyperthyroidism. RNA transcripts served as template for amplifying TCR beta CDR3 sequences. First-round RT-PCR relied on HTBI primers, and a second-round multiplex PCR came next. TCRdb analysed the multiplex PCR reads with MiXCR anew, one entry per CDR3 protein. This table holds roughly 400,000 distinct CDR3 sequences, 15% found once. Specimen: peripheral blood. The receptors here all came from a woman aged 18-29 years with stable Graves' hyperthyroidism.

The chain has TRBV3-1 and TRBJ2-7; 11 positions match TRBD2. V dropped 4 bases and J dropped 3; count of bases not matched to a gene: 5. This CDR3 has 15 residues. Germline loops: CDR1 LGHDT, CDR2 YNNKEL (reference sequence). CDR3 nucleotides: TGTGCCAGCAGCCCGGGACTAGCGGCTTTCTACGAGCAGTACTTC. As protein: CASSPGLAAFYEQYF.

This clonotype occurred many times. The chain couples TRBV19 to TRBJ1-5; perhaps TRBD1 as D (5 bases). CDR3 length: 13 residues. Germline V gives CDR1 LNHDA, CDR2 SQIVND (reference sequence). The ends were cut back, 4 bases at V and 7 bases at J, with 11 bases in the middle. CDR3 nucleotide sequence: TGTGCCAGTAGTAGTCAGGGAGGACAGCCCCAGCATTTT. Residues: CASSSQGGQPQHF.

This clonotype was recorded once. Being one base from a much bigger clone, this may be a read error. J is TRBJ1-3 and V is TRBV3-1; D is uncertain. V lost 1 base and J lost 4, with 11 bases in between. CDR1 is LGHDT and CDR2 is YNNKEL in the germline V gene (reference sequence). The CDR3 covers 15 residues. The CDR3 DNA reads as TGTGCCAGCAGCCAAGGCAGGACTCAAGGAAACACCATATATTTT. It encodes CASSQGRTQGNTIYF.

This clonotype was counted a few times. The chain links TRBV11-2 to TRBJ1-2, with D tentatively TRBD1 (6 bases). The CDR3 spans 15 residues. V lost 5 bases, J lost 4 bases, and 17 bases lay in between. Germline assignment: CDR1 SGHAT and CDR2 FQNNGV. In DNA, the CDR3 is TGTGCCAGCAGCCCCTATGGGGGACAAGTCTATGGCTACACCTTC. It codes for CASSPYGGQVYGYTF.

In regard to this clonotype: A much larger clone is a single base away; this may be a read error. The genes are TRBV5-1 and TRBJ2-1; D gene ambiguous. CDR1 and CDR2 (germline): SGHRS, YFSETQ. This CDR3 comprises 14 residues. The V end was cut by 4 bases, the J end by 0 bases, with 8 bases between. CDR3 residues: CASSQRVSYNEQFF. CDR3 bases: TGCGCCAGCAGCCAACGGGTCTCCTACAATGAGCAGTTCTTC.

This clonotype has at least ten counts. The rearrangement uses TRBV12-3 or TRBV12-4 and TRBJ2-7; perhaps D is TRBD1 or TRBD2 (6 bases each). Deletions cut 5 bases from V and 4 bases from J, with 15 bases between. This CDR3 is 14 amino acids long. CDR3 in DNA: TGTGCCAGCAGTAACGGGGGCACACTGTACGAGCAGTACTTC. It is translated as CASSNGGTLYEQYF.

The CDR3 region is CAISATGTGGGYEQYF. The DNA for the CDR3 is TGTGCCATCAGTGCCACCGGGACAGGGGGCGGCTACGAGCAGTACTTC. The chain is built from TRBV10-3 and TRBJ2-7; 12 nucleotides agree with TRBD1. Germline-derived CDR1 and CDR2 are ENHRY and SYGVKD. The CDR3 is made up of 16 amino acids. V dropped 4 bases and J dropped 3; count of bases not matched to a gene: 7.

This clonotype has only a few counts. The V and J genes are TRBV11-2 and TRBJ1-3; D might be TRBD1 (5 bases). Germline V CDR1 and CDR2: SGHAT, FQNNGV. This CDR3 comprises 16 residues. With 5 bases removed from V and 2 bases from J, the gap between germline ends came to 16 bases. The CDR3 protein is CASSIIFPDTGNTIYF. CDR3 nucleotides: TGTGCCAGCAGCATTATTTTTCCGGACACTGGAAACACCATATATTTT.

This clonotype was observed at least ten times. The CDR3 nucleotides are TGTGCCAGCAGCCATTTGCGGGGTCAGAGTGACTATGGCTACACCTTC. Protein product: CASSHLRGQSDYGYTF. The J gene is TRBJ1-2, the V gene TRBV11-2; D is ambiguous. Germline V gene data show CDR1 as SGHAT and CDR2 as FQNNGV. Trimming left V 5 bases short and J 3 bases short, with 19 bases between. This CDR3 spans 16 amino acids.

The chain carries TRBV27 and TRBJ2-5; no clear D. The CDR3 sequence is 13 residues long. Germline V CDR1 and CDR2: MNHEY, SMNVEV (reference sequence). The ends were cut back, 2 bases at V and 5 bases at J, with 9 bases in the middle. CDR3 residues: CASSLNAGETQYF. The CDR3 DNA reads TGTGCCAGCAGTTTAAACGCCGGGGAGACCCAGTACTTC.

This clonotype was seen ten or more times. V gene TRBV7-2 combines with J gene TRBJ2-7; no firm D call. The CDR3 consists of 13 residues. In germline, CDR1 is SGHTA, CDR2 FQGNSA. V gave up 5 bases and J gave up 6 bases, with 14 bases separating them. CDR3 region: CASSAGPFSEQYF. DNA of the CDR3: TGTGCCAGCAGCGCCGGACCTTTTAGCGAGCAGTACTTC.

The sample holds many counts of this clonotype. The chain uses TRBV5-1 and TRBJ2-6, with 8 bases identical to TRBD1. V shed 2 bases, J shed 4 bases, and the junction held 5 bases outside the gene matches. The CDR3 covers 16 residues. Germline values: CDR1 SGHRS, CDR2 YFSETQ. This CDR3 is CASSLHRGAGANVLTF. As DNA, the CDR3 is TGCGCCAGCAGCTTACACAGGGGGGCAGGGGCCAACGTCCTGACTTTC.

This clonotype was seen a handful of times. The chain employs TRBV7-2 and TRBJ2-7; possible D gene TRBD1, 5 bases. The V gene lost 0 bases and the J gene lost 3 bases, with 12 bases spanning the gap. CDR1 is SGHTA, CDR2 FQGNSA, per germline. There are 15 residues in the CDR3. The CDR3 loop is CASSLAQGWIYEQYF. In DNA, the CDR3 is TGTGCCAGCAGCTTAGCTCAGGGCTGGATCTACGAGCAGTACTTC.

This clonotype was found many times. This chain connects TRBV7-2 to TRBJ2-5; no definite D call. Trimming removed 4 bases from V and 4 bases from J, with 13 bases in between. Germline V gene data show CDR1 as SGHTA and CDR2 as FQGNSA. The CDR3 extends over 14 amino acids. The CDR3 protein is CASSSRSKGETQYF. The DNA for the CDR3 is TGTGCCAGCAGCTCCCGTTCTAAGGGAGAGACCCAGTACTTC.

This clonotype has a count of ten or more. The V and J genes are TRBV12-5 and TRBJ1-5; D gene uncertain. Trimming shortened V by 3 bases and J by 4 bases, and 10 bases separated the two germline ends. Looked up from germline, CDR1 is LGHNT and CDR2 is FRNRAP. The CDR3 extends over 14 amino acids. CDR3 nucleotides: TGTGCTAGTGGTTTAAACATTCCTAATCAGCCCCAGCATTTT. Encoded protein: CASGLNIPNQPQHF.

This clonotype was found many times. CDR3 loop: CASSFSGRGDSNQPQHF. For the CDR3, the DNA is TGTGCCAGCAGTTTCTCGGGACGTGGGGATAGCAATCAGCCCCAGCATTTT. The chain combines TRBV12-3 or TRBV12-4 with TRBJ1-5, with D perhaps TRBD1 (5 bases). This CDR3 region has 17 residues. Trimming removed 3 bases at V and 0 bases at J, with 15 bases between.

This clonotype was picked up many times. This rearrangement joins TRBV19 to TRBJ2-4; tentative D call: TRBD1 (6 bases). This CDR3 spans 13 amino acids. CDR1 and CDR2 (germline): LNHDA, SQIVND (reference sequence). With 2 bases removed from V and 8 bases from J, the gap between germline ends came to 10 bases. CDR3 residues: CASSISRGDIQYF. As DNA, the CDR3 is TGTGCCAGTAGTATAAGCAGGGGAGACATTCAGTACTTC.

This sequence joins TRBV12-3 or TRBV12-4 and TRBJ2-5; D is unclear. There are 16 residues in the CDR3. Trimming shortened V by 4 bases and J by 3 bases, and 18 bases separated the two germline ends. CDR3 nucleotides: TGTGCCAGCAGTTCCTCCTTTACTGGCAGTGAAGAGACCCAGTACTTC. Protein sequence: CASSSSFTGSEETQYF.

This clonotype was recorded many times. In DNA form, the CDR3 reads TGTGCCAGCAGTTTAGGGGGGGGGCCTGAGACCCAGTACTTC. Translation gives CASSLGGGPETQYF. The J gene is TRBJ2-5, the V gene TRBV12-3 or TRBV12-4, with TRBD2 as a possible D gene (7 bases). V was trimmed by 1 base and J by 5 bases, leaving 11 bases between them. CDR3 size: 14 residues.

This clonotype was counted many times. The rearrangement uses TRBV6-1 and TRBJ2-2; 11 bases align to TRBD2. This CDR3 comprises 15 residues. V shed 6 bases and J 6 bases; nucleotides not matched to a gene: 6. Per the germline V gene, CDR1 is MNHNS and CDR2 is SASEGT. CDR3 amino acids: CASRFLAGGAGELFF. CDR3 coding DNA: TGTGCCAGCAGATTTCTAGCGGGGGGTGCCGGGGAGCTGTTTTTT.

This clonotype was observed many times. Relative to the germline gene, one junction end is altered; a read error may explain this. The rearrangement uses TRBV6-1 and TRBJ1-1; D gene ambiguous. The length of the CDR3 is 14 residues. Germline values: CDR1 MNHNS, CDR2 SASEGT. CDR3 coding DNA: TGTGCCTGCAGTACCTCCCGGAGAAACACTGAAGCTTTCTTT. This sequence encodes CACSTSRRNTEAFF.

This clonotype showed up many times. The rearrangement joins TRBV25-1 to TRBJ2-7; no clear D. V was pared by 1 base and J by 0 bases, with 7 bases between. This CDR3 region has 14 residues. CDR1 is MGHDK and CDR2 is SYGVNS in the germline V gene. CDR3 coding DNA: TGTGCCAGCAGTGAATTAGGCAACTCCTACGAGCAGTACTTC. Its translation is CASSELGNSYEQYF.

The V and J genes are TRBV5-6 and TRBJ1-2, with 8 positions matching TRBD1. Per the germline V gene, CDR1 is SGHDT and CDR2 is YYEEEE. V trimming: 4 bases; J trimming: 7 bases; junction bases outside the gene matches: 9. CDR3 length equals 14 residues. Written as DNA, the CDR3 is TGTGCCAGCAGCCAGGACAGGGTGGGGCCTGGCTACACCTTC. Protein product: CASSQDRVGPGYTF. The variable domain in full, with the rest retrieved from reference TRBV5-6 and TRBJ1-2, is DAGVTQSPTHLIKTRGQQVTLRCSPKSGHDTVSWYQQALGQGPQFIFQYYEEEERQRGNFPDRFSGHQFPNYSSELNVNALLLGDSALYLCASSQDRVGPGYTFGSGTRLTVV.